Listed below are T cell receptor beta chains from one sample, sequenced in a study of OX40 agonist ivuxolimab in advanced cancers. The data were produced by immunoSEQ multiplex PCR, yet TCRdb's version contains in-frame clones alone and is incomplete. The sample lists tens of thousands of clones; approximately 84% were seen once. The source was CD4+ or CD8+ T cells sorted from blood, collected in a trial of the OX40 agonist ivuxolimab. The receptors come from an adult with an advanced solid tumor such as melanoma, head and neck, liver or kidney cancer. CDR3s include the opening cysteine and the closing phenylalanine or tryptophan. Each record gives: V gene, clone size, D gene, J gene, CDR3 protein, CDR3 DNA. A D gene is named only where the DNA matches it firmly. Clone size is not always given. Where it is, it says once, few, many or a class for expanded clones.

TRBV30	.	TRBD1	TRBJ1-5	CAWSSGTAVYQPQHF	TGTGCCTGGAGTAGCGGGACAGCAGTTTATCAGCCCCAGCATTTT
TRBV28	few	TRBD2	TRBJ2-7	CASSFPRSGGGSEQYF	TGTGCCAGCAGTTTTCCGAGGTCGGGGGGAGGGAGCGAGCAGTACTTC
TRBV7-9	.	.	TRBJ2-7	CASSPRTGSYEQYF	TGTGCCAGCAGCCCCAGGACGGGCTCCTACGAGCAGTACTTC
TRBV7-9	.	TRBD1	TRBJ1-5	CASSLTGDSNQPQHF	TGTGCCAGCAGCCTGACAGGGGATAGCAATCAGCCCCAGCATTTT
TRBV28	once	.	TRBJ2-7	CASRQGSGDSYEQYF	TGTGCCAGCAGGCAGGGGAGCGGGGACTCCTACGAGCAGTACTTC
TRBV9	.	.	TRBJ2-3	CASSEGSDTQYF	TGTGCCAGCAGCGAGGGTAGCGATACGCAGTATTTT
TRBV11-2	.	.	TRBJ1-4	CASSPPGNEKLFF	TGTGCCAGCAGCCCACCGGGGAATGAAAAACTGTTTTTT
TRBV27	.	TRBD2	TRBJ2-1	CASSFPGLAGANEQFF	TGTGCCAGCAGTTTCCCGGGACTAGCGGGCGCCAATGAGCAGTTCTTC
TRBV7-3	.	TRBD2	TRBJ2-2	CASSLLLAGGKNTGELFF	TGTGCCAGCAGCTTATTACTAGCGGGAGGCAAGAACACCGGGGAGCTGTTTTTT
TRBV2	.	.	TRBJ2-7	CASSLDDEQYF	TGTGCCAGCAGTTTAGATGACGAGCAGTACTTC
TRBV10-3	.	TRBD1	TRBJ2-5	CATGAGTGEETQYF	TGTGCCACAGGGGCGGGGACAGGGGAAGAGACCCAGTACTTC
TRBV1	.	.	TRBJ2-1	CASSQLPGGTFGNEQFF	TGCGCCAGCAGCCAACTACCTGGGGGGACATTTGGTAATGAGCAGTTCTTC
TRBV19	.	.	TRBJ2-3	CASSIVTTDTQYF	TGTGCCAGTAGTATAGTTACCACAGATACGCAGTATTTT
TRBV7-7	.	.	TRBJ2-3	CASSLVGGLTDTQYF	TGTGCTAGCAGCTTAGTTGGGGGACTCACAGATACGCAGTATTTT
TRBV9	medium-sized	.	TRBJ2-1	CASSVAYRSPPNEQFF	TGTGCCAGCAGCGTAGCTTACCGGAGCCCTCCCAATGAGCAGTTCTTC
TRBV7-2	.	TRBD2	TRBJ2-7	CASSPGLAGGPDYEQYF	TGTGCCAGCAGCCCCGGACTAGCGGGAGGGCCCGACTACGAGCAGTACTTC
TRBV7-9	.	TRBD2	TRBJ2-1	CASSQPTSAFYNEQFF	TGTGCCAGCAGCCAACCGACTAGCGCTTTCTACAATGAGCAGTTCTTC
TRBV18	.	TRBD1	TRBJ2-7	CASSPDRGWYEQYF	TGTGCCAGCTCGCCGGACAGGGGATGGTACGAGCAGTACTTC
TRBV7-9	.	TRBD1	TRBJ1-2	CASSLAGTGNGYTF	TGTGCCAGCAGCTTAGCGGGGACAGGGAATGGCTACACCTTC
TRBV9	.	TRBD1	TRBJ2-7	CASSVGGTGLAYEQYF	TGTGCCAGCAGCGTAGGGGGGACAGGGTTGGCCTACGAGCAGTACTTC
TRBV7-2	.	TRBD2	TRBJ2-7	CASGPTGTTYEQYF	TGTGCCAGCGGCCCGACCGGGACTACCTACGAGCAGTACTTC
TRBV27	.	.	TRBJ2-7	CASSLIDRSYEQYF	TGTGCCAGCAGTTTGATAGACCGCTCCTACGAGCAGTACTTC
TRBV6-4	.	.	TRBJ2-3	CASSEGGNGLDTQYF	TGTGCCAGCAGTGAAGGCGGGAACGGGTTAGATACGCAGTATTTT
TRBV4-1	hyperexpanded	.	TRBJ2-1	CASSQLPGGTFGNEQFF	TGCGCCAGCAGCCAACTACCTGGGGGGACATTTGGTAATGAGCAGTTCTTC
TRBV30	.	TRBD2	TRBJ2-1	CAWRGLAVEQFF	TGTGCCTGGAGGGGACTAGCGGTTGAGCAGTTCTTC
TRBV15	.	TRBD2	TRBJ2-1	CATSRALSGAVFF	TGTGCCACCAGCAGAGCCCTTAGCGGGGCCGTTTTCTTC
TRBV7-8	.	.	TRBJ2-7	CASSLAYPFERDMYEQYF	TGTGCCAGCAGCTTAGCATATCCCTTTGAACGGGACATGTACGAGCAGTACTTC
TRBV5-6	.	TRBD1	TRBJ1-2	CASSLQGGYGYTF	TGTGCCAGCAGCTTACAGGGGGGCTATGGCTACACCTTC
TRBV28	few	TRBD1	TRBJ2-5	CASRISDRAQETQYF	TGTGCCAGCAGAATCTCCGACAGGGCACAAGAGACCCAGTACTTC
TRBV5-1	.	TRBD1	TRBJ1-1	CASSPGQGMNTEAFF	TGCGCCAGCAGCCCAGGACAGGGGATGAACACTGAAGCTTTCTTT
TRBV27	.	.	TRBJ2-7	CASGPGTYYEQYF	TGTGCCAGCGGCCCCGGGACATACTACGAGCAGTACTTC
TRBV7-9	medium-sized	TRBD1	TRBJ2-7	CASSALDRGIYEQYF	TGTGCCAGCAGCGCCTTGGACAGGGGAATCTACGAGCAGTACTTC
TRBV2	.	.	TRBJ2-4	CASSEPGAKIGIQYF	TGTGCCAGCAGTGAGCCCGGGGCCAAAATAGGCATTCAGTACTTC
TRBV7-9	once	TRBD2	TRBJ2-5	CASNSGNYQETQYF	TGTGCCAGCAACAGCGGGAACTACCAAGAGACCCAGTACTTC
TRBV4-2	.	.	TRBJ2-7	CASSQEAGDGSYEQYF	TGTGCCAGCAGCCAAGAGGCAGGGGATGGGTCCTACGAGCAGTACTTC
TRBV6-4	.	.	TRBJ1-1	CASSEIPNTEAFF	TGTGCCAGCAGTGAAATCCCGAACACTGAAGCTTTCTTT
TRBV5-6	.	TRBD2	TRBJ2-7	CASSPGGDTYEQYF	TGTGCCAGCAGCCCGGGAGGGGACACCTACGAGCAGTACTTC
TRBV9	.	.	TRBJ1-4	CASSSLGADEKLFF	TGTGCCAGCAGCTCTCTCGGGGCCGATGAAAAACTGTTTTTT
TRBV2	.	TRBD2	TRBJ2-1	CASSEDGLAGGPRNNEQFF	TGTGCCAGCAGTGAAGATGGGCTAGCGGGAGGGCCGAGGAACAATGAGCAGTTCTTC